This TCR beta chain was found in a study of blood T cell repertoires in COVID-19. The CDR3 totals 12 residues. Germline CDR1 reads SNHLY; CDR2 reads FYNNEI. V lost 2 bases, J lost 7 bases, and 6 bases lay in between. The assay was immunoSEQ multiplex PCR, and TCRdb's table has in-frame clones only and misses some. The sample records roughly 230,000 clones, roughly 89% being singletons. Sequences were obtained from peripheral blood. The chain combines TRBV2 with TRBJ2-1, with D unresolved. This TCR derives from a woman aged 55-70 years with COVID-19, enrolled during active disease. The CDR3: CASSETVNEQFF. The CDR3 DNA sequence: TGTGCCAGCAGTGAAACAGTAAATGAGCAGTTCTTC. The whole variable domain, remainder taken from reference TRBV2 and TRBJ2-1, is EPEVTQTPSHQVTQMGQEVILRCVPISNHLYFYWYRQILGQKVEFLVSFYNNEISEKSEIFDDQFSVERPDGSNFTLKIRSTKLEDSAMYFCASSETVNEQFFGPGTRLTVL.